The source of this TCR beta chain is a study of technical replicates of blood from several donors. Assay: immunoSEQ multiplex PCR; the TCRdb copy retains only in-frame clones and omits some. The sample records over 50,000 clones, approximately 83% being singletons. With V trimmed by 5 bases and J by 7 bases, 7 bases remained unmatched. The CDR3 is 14 residues long. Germline V lookup: CDR1 SEHNR, CDR2 FQNEAQ (reference sequence). This receptor was obtained from a human donor in good health. Some clones in this sample may be carry-over from other donors' samples. Material: PBMCs. The V gene is TRBV7-9, the J gene TRBJ1-4; the match to TRBD1 covers 7 bases. The CDR3: CASSHRDSPEKLFF. In DNA, the CDR3 is TGTGCCAGCAGCCACCGGGACAGCCCTGAAAAACTGTTTTTT.